The clone carrying this T cell receptor (beta chain) was seen a few times. Its antigen is currently unknown. An Oncomine TCR Beta short-read assay was used to sequence the DNA from cultured CD4+ T cells. TCRdb recomputed calls from the PCR reads with MiXCR, one row per CDR3 protein. The table has roughly 9,300 distinct CDR3 sequences, about half seen once. Treatment given: approximately 11-day PBMC culture with coronavirus spike peptide pools or control peptides (ViraFEST assay). The sample comes from a study of vaccination and CD4 T cells after COVID-19. V was pared by 5 bases and J by 9 bases, with 10 bases of the junction left unmatched. From germline, CDR1 is SGHTA and CDR2 FQGTGA. There are 14 residues in the CDR3.

The material sequenced was CD4+ T cells from blood, cultured in vitro. The sequence was collected from a human donor who had recovered from COVID-19. The rearrangement uses TRBV7-3 and TRBJ2-1, with 7 bases aligning to TRBD1. As DNA, the CDR3 is TGTGCCAGCAGCCTAAGACAGGGCAGGAGTGAGCAGTTCTTC. It specifies CASSLRQGRSEQFF. Full variable domain (outside the CDR3, taken from reference TRBV7-3 and TRBJ2-1): GAGVSQTPSNKVTEKGKYVELRCDPISGHTALYWYRQSLGQGPEFLIYFQGTGAADDSGLPNDRFFAVRPEGSVSTLKIQRTERGDSAVYLCASSLRQGRSEQFFGPGTRLTVL.